This entry lists 21 T cell receptor beta chains sequenced from one sample in a study of PD-1 blockade in classical Hodgkin lymphoma. As to time point: cycle 4 day 1 (C4D1), after 6 weeks of nivolumab. Each of the patients experienced relapse following autologous stem cell transplantation, and their brentuximab vedotin exposure differed. Here immunoSEQ multiplex PCR was the method, and the copy in TCRdb shows in-frame clones only, minus some. The sample shows about 93,000 clones, about 77% of them seen only once. The sequencing here drew on peripheral blood mononuclear cells (PBMCs), taken before the fourth cycle of nivolumab. The receptor set was obtained from a human donor with classical Hodgkin lymphoma.

The rearrangement links TRBV7-2 to TRBJ1-5; 7 positions match TRBD1. CDR3 length equals 15 residues. After removal of 5 bases from V and 5 bases from J, the junction contained 9 bases not matched to a gene. The germline CDR1 and CDR2 sequences are SGHTA and FQGNSA. DNA for the CDR3: TGTGCCAGCAGCCTAGACAGGGACCCTGATCAGCCCCAGCATTTT. Amino acid sequence: CASSLDRDPDQPQHF. Variable domain in full (rest from reference TRBV7-2 and TRBJ1-5): GAGVSQSPSNKVTEKGKDVELRCDPISGHTALYWYRQSLGQGLEFLIYFQGNSAPDKSGLPSDRFSAERTGGSVSTLTIQRTQQEDSAVYLCASSLDRDPDQPQHFGDGTRLSIL.

The chain employs TRBV28 and TRBJ2-7, with a tentative D call TRBD1 (5 bases). CDR3 length: 16 amino acids. V was pared by 5 bases and J by 6 bases, with 23 bases between. The germline CDR1 and CDR2 sequences are MDHEN and SYDVKM. CDR3 nucleotides: TGTGCCAGCAGTCCTTGGTCTGGGGCCTCCCGGGTCGAGCAGTACTTC. Protein: CASSPWSGASRVEQYF.

The rearrangement uses TRBV29-1 and TRBJ2-7; 8 bases align to TRBD1. CDR3 size: 14 residues. Germline loops: CDR1 SQVTM, CDR2 ANQGSEA. With V trimmed by 4 bases and J by 6 bases, 11 bases remained unmatched. In nucleotides, the CDR3 is TGCAGCGTTGGAGTTGGACAGGGATCCCGCGAGCAGTACTTC. Protein sequence: CSVGVGQGSREQYF.

The chain joins TRBV6-6 to TRBJ2-7, with D hard to call. The length of the CDR3 is 11 residues. Germline loops: CDR1 MNHNY, CDR2 SVGAGI (reference sequence). V was shortened by 4 bases and J by 3 bases, with 4 bases between the two germline ends. CDR3 in DNA: TGTGCCAGCAGTTTAGACTACGAGCAGTACTTC. Its translation: CASSLDYEQYF.

This clone was found many times. This rearrangement joins TRBV20-1 to TRBJ2-1; D remains ambiguous. Per the germline V gene, CDR1 is DFQATT and CDR2 is SNEGSKA (reference sequence). This CDR3 region has 11 residues. V lost 8 bases to trimming and J lost 4 bases, with 9 bases between them. The CDR3 sequence: CSPRLYNEQFF. CDR3 coding DNA: TGCAGTCCCAGGCTATACAATGAGCAGTTCTTC.

J is TRBJ1-2 and V is TRBV6-6, with D hard to call. V lost 8 bases and J lost 6, with 7 bases in between. This CDR3 has 10 residues. Germline CDR1 reads MNHNY; CDR2 reads SVGAGI (reference sequence). The CDR3 sequence is CASARNGYTF. CDR3 nucleotide sequence: TGTGCCAGCGCCCGGAATGGCTACACCTTC.

This chain joins TRBV28 and TRBJ2-5; TRBD1 matches at 9 bases. V dropped 6 bases and J dropped 5; count of bases not matched to a gene: 13. This CDR3 contains 16 residues. Germline V gives CDR1 MDHEN, CDR2 SYDVKM. CDR3 protein: CASSLTGTGKRETQYF. For the CDR3, the DNA is TGTGCCAGCAGCCTAACCGGGACAGGGAAGCGCGAGACCCAGTACTTC.

The CDR3 region is CASSDGQGTYGYTF. CDR3 coding DNA: TGTGCCAGCAGCGATGGACAGGGCACCTATGGCTACACCTTC. The chain uses TRBV11-2 and TRBJ1-2; 8 bases line up with TRBD1. The germline CDR1 and CDR2 sequences are SGHAT and FQNNGV. The CDR3 totals 14 residues. V gave up 5 bases and J gave up 4 bases; unmatched junction bases: 6.

CDR3 sequence reads: CASSRDRISYEQYF. In DNA form, the CDR3 reads TGTGCCAGCAGCCGGGACAGGATCTCCTACGAGCAGTACTTC. The chain joins TRBV7-9 to TRBJ2-7; 8 bases match TRBD1. The V segment lost 5 bases and the J segment 0 bases; nucleotides outside the gene matches: 3. The CDR3 runs 14 residues. The germline CDR1 and CDR2 sequences are SEHNR and FQNEAQ (reference sequence).

The chain couples TRBV5-1 to TRBJ2-5; 8 bases are shared with TRBD2. The CDR3 sequence is 15 residues long. J was trimmed by 5 bases and V by 4 bases; bases with no gene match: 10. Germline V CDR1 and CDR2: SGHRS, YFSETQ. Here the CDR3 reads CASSPSGGPRETQYF. In DNA form, the CDR3 reads TGCGCCAGCAGCCCTTCGGGGGGGCCTCGGGAGACCCAGTACTTC.

The gene calls are TRBV6-5 and TRBJ2-7; 8 nucleotides agree with TRBD1. Losses at the gene ends were 6 bases for V and 2 bases for J; bases not matched to a gene: 9. The length of the CDR3 is 15 residues. Germline CDR1 is MNHEY and CDR2 is SVGAGI. The CDR3 sequence: CASSRSTGEPYEQYF. CDR3 sequence (DNA): TGTGCCAGCAGCCGATCGACAGGGGAACCCTACGAGCAGTACTTC.

This chain links TRBV10-3 with TRBJ1-2, with 7 bases identical to TRBD1. Trimming at V came to 3 bases and at J to 8 bases, leaving 3 bases not matched to a gene. Germline CDR1 is ENHRY and CDR2 is SYGVKD. The CDR3 is 12 amino acids. Here the CDR3 reads CAISDSGGGYTF. The CDR3, as DNA: TGTGCCATCAGTGACTCAGGGGGAGGCTACACCTTC.

The rearrangement joins TRBV6-6 to TRBJ2-3, with 8 bases identical to TRBD2. The CDR3 is 15 residues long. The J segment lost 7 bases and the V segment lost 7 bases, leaving 13 bases of the junction unmatched. The germline V gene has CDR1 MNHNY and CDR2 SVGAGI (reference sequence). The CDR3 is CASTLRREAGNTQYF. The CDR3 DNA sequence: TGTGCCAGCACTCTACGGCGGGAGGCTGGAAATACGCAGTATTTT.

CDR3 sequence: CASSQGSGGGEAFF. CDR3 DNA sequence: TGCGCCAGCAGCCAAGGGTCTGGGGGCGGTGAAGCTTTCTTT. The chain couples TRBV4-3 to TRBJ1-1; the D gene is possibly TRBD1 (6 bases). Germline V CDR1 and CDR2: LGHNA, YSLEER. This CDR3 spans 14 amino acids. V was clipped by 1 base and J by 7 bases, with 13 bases between them.

This chain joins TRBV27 and TRBJ1-6, with 7 bases that match TRBD1. The CDR3 is 16 amino acids. Looked up from germline, CDR1 is MNHEY and CDR2 is SMNVEV (reference sequence). V shed 4 bases, J shed 5 bases, and the junction held 8 bases outside the gene matches. The CDR3 DNA reads as TGTGCCAGCAGTTCTACTGCCGGGACAGATAATTCACCCCTCCACTTT. Amino acid sequence: CASSSTAGTDNSPLHF.

The chain has TRBV28 and TRBJ2-1, with 10 bases fitting TRBD2. The CDR3 consists of 14 residues. V trimming: 7 bases; J trimming: 16 bases; junction bases outside the gene matches: 16. Germline V gene data show CDR1 as MDHEN and CDR2 as SYDVKM. The CDR3 here is CASTLGLAGAVDFF. For the CDR3, the DNA is TGTGCCAGCACCCTAGGCCTAGCGGGAGCTGTTGATTTCTTC.

The chain uses TRBV7-2 and TRBJ1-3, with 7 bases aligning to TRBD1. The CDR3 sequence is 17 residues long. J lost 3 bases, V lost 5 bases, and 13 bases had no gene match. The germline V gene encodes CDR1 SGHTA and CDR2 FQGNSA. CDR3 DNA: TGTGCCAGCAGCCCACTCCAGGGCAGGGGGTATGGAAACACCATATATTTT. Its protein product is CASSPLQGRGYGNTIYF.

V and J are TRBV30 and TRBJ2-6; the D gene could be TRBD1 or TRBD2 (5 bases each). This CDR3 is built from 14 residues. Trimming removed 1 base from V and 4 bases from J, with 8 bases in between. The germline V gene has CDR1 GTSNPN and CDR2 SVGIG (reference sequence). CDR3 in DNA: TGTGCCTGGAGTGCGGGGCACGGGGCCAACGTCCTGACTTTC. This encodes CAWSAGHGANVLTF.

The rearrangement links TRBV29-1 to TRBJ1-2; 8 bases align to TRBD1. The germline V gene encodes CDR1 SQVTM and CDR2 ANQGSEA. V lost 8 bases, J lost 3 bases, and 5 bases stayed unmatched. The CDR3 covers 12 residues. DNA for the CDR3: TGCAGCATACAGGGGGAAGACTATGGCTACACCTTC. Translated, it gives CSIQGEDYGYTF.

V usage is TRBV5-8 and J usage is TRBJ1-5; unclear D gene. In germline, CDR1 is SGHTS, CDR2 YDEGEE. There are 12 residues in the CDR3. V was trimmed by 2 bases and J by 6 bases, leaving 6 bases between them. The CDR3 loop is CASSFEIQPQHF. Written as DNA, the CDR3 is TGTGCCAGCAGCTTTGAAATTCAGCCCCAGCATTTT.

The rearrangement joins TRBV28 to TRBJ2-5; the match to TRBD2 covers 7 bases. The CDR3 runs 18 residues. Germline CDR1 is MDHEN and CDR2 is SYDVKM. Losses at the gene ends were 6 bases for V and 2 bases for J; bases not matched to a gene: 18. The CDR3 spells CASRRTGTTGSQQETQYF. The CDR3 nucleotides read TGTGCCAGCAGAAGGACCGGGACTACGGGATCCCAGCAAGAGACCCAGTACTTC.